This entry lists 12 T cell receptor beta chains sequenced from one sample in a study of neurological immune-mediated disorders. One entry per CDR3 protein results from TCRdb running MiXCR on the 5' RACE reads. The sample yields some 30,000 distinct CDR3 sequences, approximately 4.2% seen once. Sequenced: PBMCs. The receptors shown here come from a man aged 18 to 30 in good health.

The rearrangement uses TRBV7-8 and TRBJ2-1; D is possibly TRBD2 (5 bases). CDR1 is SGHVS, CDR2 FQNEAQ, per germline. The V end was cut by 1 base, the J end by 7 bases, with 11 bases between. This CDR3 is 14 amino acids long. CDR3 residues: CASSLGLLENEQFF. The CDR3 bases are TGTGCCAGCAGCTTAGGGCTACTAGAAAATGAGCAGTTCTTC.

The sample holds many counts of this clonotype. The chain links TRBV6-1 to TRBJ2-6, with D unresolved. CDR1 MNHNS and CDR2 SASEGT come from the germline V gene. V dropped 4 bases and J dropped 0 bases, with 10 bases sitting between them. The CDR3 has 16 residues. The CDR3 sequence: CASSAGQISGANVLTF. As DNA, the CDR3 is TGTGCCAGCAGTGCTGGTCAGATCTCTGGGGCCAACGTCCTGACTTTC.

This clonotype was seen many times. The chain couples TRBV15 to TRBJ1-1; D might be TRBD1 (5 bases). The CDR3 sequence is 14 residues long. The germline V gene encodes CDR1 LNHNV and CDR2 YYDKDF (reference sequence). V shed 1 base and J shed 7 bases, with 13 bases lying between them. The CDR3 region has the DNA TGTGCCACCAGCAGAGTTGGGACTGTTCATGAAGCTTTCTTT. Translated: CATSRVGTVHEAFF.

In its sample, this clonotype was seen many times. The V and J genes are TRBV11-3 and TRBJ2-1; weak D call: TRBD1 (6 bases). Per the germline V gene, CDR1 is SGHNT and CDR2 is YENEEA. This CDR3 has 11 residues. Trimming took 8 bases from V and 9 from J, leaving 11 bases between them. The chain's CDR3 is CASQGQGEQFF. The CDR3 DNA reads TGTGCCAGCCAGGGGCAGGGTGAGCAGTTCTTC.

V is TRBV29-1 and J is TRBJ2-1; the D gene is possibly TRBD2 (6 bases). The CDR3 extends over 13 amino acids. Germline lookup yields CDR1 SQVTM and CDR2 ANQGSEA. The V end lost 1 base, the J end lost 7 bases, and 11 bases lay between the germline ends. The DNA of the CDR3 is TGCAGCGTTGAAGCCCGGGGGAGGAATGAGCAGTTCTTC. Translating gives CSVEARGRNEQFF.

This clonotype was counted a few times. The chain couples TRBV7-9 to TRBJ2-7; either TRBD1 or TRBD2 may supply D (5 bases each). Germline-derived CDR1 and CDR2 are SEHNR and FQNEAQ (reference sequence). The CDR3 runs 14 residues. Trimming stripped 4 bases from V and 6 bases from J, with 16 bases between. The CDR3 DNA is TGTGCCAGCAGCTCCCCCGGGGCGTCGGGCGAGCAGTACTTC. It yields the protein CASSSPGASGEQYF. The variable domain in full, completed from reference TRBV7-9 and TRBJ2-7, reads DTGVSQNPRHKITKRGQNVTFRCDPISEHNRLYWYRQTLGQGPEFLTYFQNEAQLEKSRLLSDRFSAERPKGSFSTLEIQRTEQGDSAMYLCASSSPGASGEQYFGPGTRLTVT.

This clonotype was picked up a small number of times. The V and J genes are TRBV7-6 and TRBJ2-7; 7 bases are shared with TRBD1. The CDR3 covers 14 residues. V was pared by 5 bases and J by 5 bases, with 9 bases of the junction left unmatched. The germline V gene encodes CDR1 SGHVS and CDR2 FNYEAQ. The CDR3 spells CASSPRVRGNEQYF. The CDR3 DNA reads TGTGCCAGCAGCCCGCGGGTCAGGGGGAACGAGCAGTACTTC. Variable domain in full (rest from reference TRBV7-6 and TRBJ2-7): GAGVSQSPRYKVTKRGQDVALRCDPISGHVSLYWYRQALGQGPEFLTYFNYEAQQDKSGLPNDRFSAERPEGSISTLTIQRTEQRDSAMYRCASSPRVRGNEQYFGPGTRLTVT.

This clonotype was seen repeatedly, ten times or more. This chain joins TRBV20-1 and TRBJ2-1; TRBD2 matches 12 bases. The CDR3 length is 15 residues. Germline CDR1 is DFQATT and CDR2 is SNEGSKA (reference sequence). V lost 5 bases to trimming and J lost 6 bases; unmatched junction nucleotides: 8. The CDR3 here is CSARGTSGQSNEQFF. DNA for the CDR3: TGCAGTGCTCGGGGGACTAGCGGGCAAAGCAATGAGCAGTTCTTC.

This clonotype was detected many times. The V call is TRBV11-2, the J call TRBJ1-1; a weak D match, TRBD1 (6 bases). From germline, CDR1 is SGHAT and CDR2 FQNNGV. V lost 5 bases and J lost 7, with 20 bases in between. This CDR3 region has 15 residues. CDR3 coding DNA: TGTGCCAGCAGCCGTTTGAGGGGGAATGTTGGTGAAGCTTTCTTT. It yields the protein CASSRLRGNVGEAFF.

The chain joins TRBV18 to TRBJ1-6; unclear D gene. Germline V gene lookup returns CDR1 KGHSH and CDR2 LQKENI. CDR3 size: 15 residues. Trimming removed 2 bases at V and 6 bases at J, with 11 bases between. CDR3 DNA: TGTGCCAGCTCACCAGAGGTGCTGGGTAATTCACCCCTCCACTTT. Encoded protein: CASSPEVLGNSPLHF.

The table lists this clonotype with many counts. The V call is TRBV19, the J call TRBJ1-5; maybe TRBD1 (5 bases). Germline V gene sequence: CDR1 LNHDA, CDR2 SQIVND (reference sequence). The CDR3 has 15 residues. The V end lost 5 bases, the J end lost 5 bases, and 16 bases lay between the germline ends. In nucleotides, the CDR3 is TGTGCCAGTAGTCTGGTCAGGGCCGATGATCAGCCCCAGCATTTT. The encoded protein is CASSLVRADDQPQHF.

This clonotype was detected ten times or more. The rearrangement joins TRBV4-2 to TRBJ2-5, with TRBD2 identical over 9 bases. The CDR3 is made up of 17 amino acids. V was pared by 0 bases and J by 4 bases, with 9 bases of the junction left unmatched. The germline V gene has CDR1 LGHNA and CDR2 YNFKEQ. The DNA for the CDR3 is TGTGCCAGCAGCCAAGAGTGGCGGGGGGGATGGCCAGAGACCCAGTACTTC. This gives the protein CASSQEWRGGWPETQYF.